The following is a T cell receptor (beta chain) sequence with its context. Its antigen is not identified. The data derive from a study of T cell repertoires in urothelial bladder cancer. Study-wide results and caveats: A single clone reached around 2% in benign versus up to roughly 17% in carcinoma. Median T cells were 5,569 in carcinoma and some 25,000 in benign specimens. Infiltrating lymphocytes: median about 2.1% in carcinoma versus about 12% in benign specimens.

There are 13 residues in the CDR3. V was cut by 6 bases and J by 5 bases, with 14 bases left in between. CDR1 is SQVTM and CDR2 is ANQGSEA in the germline V gene. The protocol was immunoSEQ multiplex PCR, while the TCRdb copy is restricted to in-frame clones and leaves out a portion. The sample carries fewer than 8,500 clones, 60% to 80% recorded once. The sequence was obtained from a human donor with urothelial carcinoma. The sample consisted of tumor-infiltrating cells from bladder cancer. The chain links TRBV29-1 to TRBJ2-1; unclear D gene. CDR3 in amino acids: CSVWPHLNNEQFF. In DNA, the CDR3 is TGCAGCGTCTGGCCTCATCTAAACAATGAGCAGTTCTTC.